These 24 T cell receptor beta chains were sequenced from one sample in a study of cytomegalovirus exposure and HLA in healthy donors. PCR was performed using 60 Vbeta and 13 Jbeta primers. Clones were sequenced by immunoSEQ multiplex PCR, and TCRdb holds only the in-frame ones, with some missing. The data contain approximately 75,000 clones, more than 65% of them singletons. The specimen sequenced was PBMCs. Every receptor here comes from a man between 65 and 80 years old in good health and CMV-seropositive.

The chain recombines TRBV6-1 with TRBJ2-7; TRBD1 is a possible D gene (6 bases). The CDR3 loop spans 15 amino acids. Germline CDR1 is MNHNS and CDR2 is SASEGT. The V and J ends lost 0 bases and 2 bases respectively, with 11 bases between them. CDR3 DNA: TGTGCCAGCAGTGAAGCGTGGGGGCGAACCTACGAGCAGTACTTC. This translates into CASSEAWGRTYEQYF.

The chain combines TRBV4-1 with TRBJ2-1, with 11 bases matching TRBD2. The V gene's germline CDR1 is MGHRA and CDR2 YSYEKL. The CDR3 is 15 residues long. V gave up 1 base and J gave up 5 bases; unmatched junction bases: 1. CDR3 residues: CASSQGLAGNNEQFF. The CDR3 DNA follows: TGCGCCAGCAGCCAAGGACTAGCGGGGAACAATGAGCAGTTCTTC.

The chain joins TRBV28 to TRBJ1-2, with TRBD1 matching over 7 bases. The CDR3 runs 15 residues. With 5 bases clipped from V and 3 bases from J, the junction kept 9 bases outside the gene matches. Germline CDR1 reads MDHEN; CDR2 reads SYDVKM. The CDR3 loop reads CASSPGQEGDYGYTF. The CDR3 nucleotides read TGTGCCAGCAGTCCCGGACAGGAGGGAGACTATGGCTACACCTTC.

This clone was detected once. This chain connects TRBV18 to TRBJ1-2; 9 nucleotides line up with TRBD1. J was trimmed by 3 bases and V by 6 bases; bases with no gene match: 5. The germline CDR1 and CDR2 sequences are KGHSH and LQKENI. The CDR3 spans 14 residues. CDR3 coding DNA: TGTGCCAGCTCCACAACAGGGGGCGACTATGGCTACACCTTC. This codes for CASSTTGGDYGYTF.

The chain has TRBV2 and TRBJ2-2, with 10 nucleotides matching TRBD2. Germline V gene sequence: CDR1 SNHLY, CDR2 FYNNEI. Unmatched junction bases numbered 5, after V lost 6 bases and J lost 1 base. There are 16 residues in the CDR3. The CDR3 coding sequence is TGTGCCAGCAGCCGAGCGGGGGGGTGGAACACCGGGGAGCTGTTTTTT. The encoded protein is CASSRAGGWNTGELFF.

The CDR3 nucleotides read TGTGCCAGTAGTATAGCTCGGCAGCCCCAGCATTTT. Its translation is CASSIARQPQHF. The chain combines TRBV19 with TRBJ1-5; D unresolved. V dropped 1 base and J dropped 7 bases, with 5 bases sitting between them. The CDR3 totals 12 residues. Germline-derived CDR1 and CDR2 are LNHDA and SQIVND (reference sequence).

The V gene is TRBV10-3, the J gene TRBJ2-1, with no clear D. Germline V gene sequence: CDR1 ENHRY, CDR2 SYGVKD. This CDR3 is 13 amino acids long. V lost 2 bases and J lost 7, with 9 bases in between. The CDR3, as DNA: TGTGCCATCAGTGAGCGAAGCGAAAATGAGCAGTTCTTC. Residues: CAISERSENEQFF.

This chain uses TRBV5-4 with TRBJ2-5; the D gene is possibly TRBD2 (6 bases). V shed 4 bases and J shed 5 bases, with 15 bases lying between them. The CDR3 contains 14 residues. The germline V gene encodes CDR1 SGHNT and CDR2 YYREEE (reference sequence). CDR3 region: CASSGGTRVETQYF. Written as DNA, the CDR3 is TGTGCCAGCAGCGGAGGGACCCGGGTGGAGACCCAGTACTTC.

The V and J genes are TRBV7-9 and TRBJ1-4; D is perhaps TRBD1 (5 bases). The CDR3 length is 16 residues. The V end lost 5 bases, the J end lost 0 bases, and 13 bases lay between the germline ends. CDR1 is SEHNR and CDR2 is FQNEAQ in the germline V gene (reference sequence). CDR3 in DNA: TGTGCCAGCAGCCCAGACAGCGCCGCAACTAATGAAAAACTGTTTTTT. Protein: CASSPDSAATNEKLFF.

The genes are TRBV19 and TRBJ2-3; D gene unclear. V lost 3 bases, J lost 6 bases, and 16 bases lay in between. Germline V gene sequence: CDR1 LNHDA, CDR2 SQIVND (reference sequence). This CDR3 spans 15 amino acids. For the CDR3, the DNA is TGTGCCAGTAGTATCGAGCTGAAGAAATCCGATACGCAGTATTTT. Its translation is CASSIELKKSDTQYF.

V and J are TRBV5-1 and TRBJ2-7; 11 bases fit TRBD2. The CDR3 is 15 amino acids. CDR1 is SGHRS and CDR2 is YFSETQ in the germline V gene. V shed 0 bases, J shed 5 bases, and the junction held 4 bases outside the gene matches. CDR3 amino acids: CASSLVTSGSDEQYF. The CDR3 DNA sequence: TGCGCCAGCAGCTTGGTAACTAGCGGGAGCGACGAGCAGTACTTC. The full variable domain, rest sourced from reference TRBV5-1 and TRBJ2-7, is KAGVTQTPRYLIKTRGQQVTLSCSPISGHRSVSWYQQTPGQGLQFLFEYFSETQRNKGNFPGRFSGRQFSNSRSEMNVSTLELGDSALYLCASSLVTSGSDEQYFGPGTRLTVT.

The chain has TRBV6-5 and TRBJ2-5, with 7 positions matching TRBD2. Trimming took 0 bases from V and 5 from J; bases not matched to a gene: 6. This CDR3 is built from 15 residues. Germline values: CDR1 MNHEY, CDR2 SVGAGI. The CDR3 sequence: CASSYSIGSGETQYF. The CDR3 DNA follows: TGTGCCAGCAGTTACTCGATAGGTAGCGGGGAGACCCAGTACTTC.

This rearrangement joins TRBV7-6 to TRBJ2-5; 8 nucleotides match TRBD2. Looked up from germline, CDR1 is SGHVS and CDR2 is FNYEAQ. V lost 5 bases, J lost 4 bases, and 6 bases stayed unmatched. This CDR3 comprises 14 residues. The CDR3 nucleotides are TGTGCCAGCAGCCTCAGGCTAGCGGGAGAGACCCAGTACTTC. Its protein product is CASSLRLAGETQYF.

This chain uses TRBV21-1 with TRBJ2-7; the table's TRBD2 call for D was not verified on the DNA. TRBV21-1 counts as a pseudogene. This CDR3 is 15 amino acids long. The CDR3 is CASFQRTQISYEQYF. The CDR3, as DNA: TGTGCCAGCTTCCAGCGAACGCAAATCTCCTACGAGCAGTACTTC.

This clone was seen a few times. This sequence joins TRBV28 and TRBJ1-1; 8 positions agree with TRBD1. This CDR3 spans 15 amino acids. V trimming: 3 bases; J trimming: 5 bases; junction bases outside the gene matches: 8. Germline assignment: CDR1 MDHEN and CDR2 SYDVKM. CDR3 loop: CASSLSGGARTEAFF. The DNA for the CDR3 is TGTGCCAGCAGTTTGTCAGGGGGCGCACGTACTGAAGCTTTCTTT.

This chain uses TRBV30 with TRBJ2-1; D possibly corresponds to TRBD1 (6 bases). CDR1 and CDR2 (germline): GTSNPN, SVGIG (reference sequence). The CDR3 sequence is 13 residues long. V was cut by 3 bases and J by 4 bases, with 10 bases left in between. CDR3 in amino acids: CAWRSGQYNEQFF. DNA of the CDR3: TGTGCCTGGAGAAGCGGACAGTACAATGAGCAGTTCTTC.

V and J are TRBV19 and TRBJ2-5; D remains unclear. The V gene lost 9 bases and the J gene lost 1 base, with 6 bases spanning the gap. Germline loops: CDR1 LNHDA, CDR2 SQIVND (reference sequence). The CDR3 extends over 11 amino acids. CDR3 amino acids: CASYFQETQYF. The DNA for the CDR3 is TGTGCCAGCTACTTCCAAGAGACCCAGTACTTC. Full variable domain (remainder filled in from reference TRBV19 and TRBJ2-5): DGGITQSPKYLFRKEGQNVTLSCEQNLNHDAMYWYRQDPGQGLRLIYYSQIVNDFQKGDIAEGYSVSREKKESFPLTVTSAQKNPTAFYLCASYFQETQYFGPGTRLLVL.

The chain recombines TRBV7-7 with TRBJ2-5; no definite D call. Trimming took 1 base from V and 3 from J, leaving 9 bases between them. Germline V gene lookup returns CDR1 SSHAT and CDR2 FNYEAQ (reference sequence). There are 14 residues in the CDR3. DNA of the CDR3: TGTGCCAGCAGCTTAGGACTCTTGGAAGAGACCCAGTACTTC. Translation gives CASSLGLLEETQYF.

The chain uses TRBV6-5 and TRBJ1-1, with D maybe TRBD1 (5 bases). The germline CDR1 and CDR2 sequences are MNHEY and SVGAGI. The CDR3 runs 12 residues. Trimming cost V 9 bases and J 5 bases, with 13 bases left between them. As DNA, the CDR3 is TGTGCCAGAAAGGGGATTTTGACTGAAGCTTTCTTT. Residues: CARKGILTEAFF.

A few counts support this clone. J is TRBJ2-1 and V is TRBV27; the match to TRBD1 covers 10 bases. Germline trimming cut 1 base from V and 7 bases from J; bases unmatched to any gene: 1. CDR3 length equals 14 residues. Germline CDR1 MNHEY, CDR2 SMNVEV (reference sequence). The CDR3 loop reads CASSLWDRGNEQFF. The CDR3 region has the DNA TGTGCCAGCAGTTTATGGGACAGGGGAAATGAGCAGTTCTTC.

The chain couples TRBV14 to TRBJ2-7; possibly TRBD1 for D (6 bases). The CDR3 totals 12 residues. The germline V and J ends were trimmed by 5 bases and 6 bases, with 11 bases remaining between them. Per germline, CDR1 SGHDN and CDR2 FVKESK. The CDR3 coding sequence is TGTGCCAGCAGCGAAACAGGGTTCGAGCAGTACTTC. The encoded protein is CASSETGFEQYF.

The CDR3 sequence: CSVEGTGTGLTDTQYF. The CDR3 coding sequence is TGCAGCGTTGAAGGGACCGGGACAGGGCTCACAGATACGCAGTATTTT. The V gene is TRBV29-1, the J gene TRBJ2-3; TRBD1 matches 9 bases. The CDR3 consists of 16 residues. The V gene end was trimmed by 1 base and the J gene end by 2 bases; junction bases not matched to a gene: 7. The V gene's germline CDR1 is SQVTM and CDR2 ANQGSEA.

V is TRBV11-2 and J is TRBJ2-3, with a tentative D call TRBD2 (5 bases). Trimming pared 1 base from V and 6 bases from J, leaving 5 bases between. This CDR3 region has 12 residues. The germline V gene encodes CDR1 SGHAT and CDR2 FQNNGV. In DNA, the CDR3 is TGTGCCAGCAGCTTAGGGGAGGATACGCAGTATTTT. Translating it yields CASSLGEDTQYF.

The chain combines TRBV27 with TRBJ1-2; D remains ambiguous. CDR1 is MNHEY and CDR2 is SMNVEV in the germline V gene (reference sequence). The CDR3 sequence is 14 residues long. The V end lost 5 bases, the J end lost 2 bases, and 12 bases lay between the germline ends. The CDR3 sequence is CASSPDTDNYGYTF. The CDR3 coding sequence is TGTGCCAGCAGTCCAGACACCGACAACTATGGCTACACCTTC.